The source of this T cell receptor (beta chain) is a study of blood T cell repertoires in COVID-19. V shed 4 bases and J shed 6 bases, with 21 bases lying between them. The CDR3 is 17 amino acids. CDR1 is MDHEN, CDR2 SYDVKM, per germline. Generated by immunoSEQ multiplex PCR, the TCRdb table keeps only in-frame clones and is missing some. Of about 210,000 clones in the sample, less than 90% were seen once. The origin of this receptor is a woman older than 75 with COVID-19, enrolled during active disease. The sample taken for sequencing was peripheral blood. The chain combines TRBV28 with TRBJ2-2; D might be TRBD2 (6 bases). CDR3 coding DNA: TGTGCCAGCAGTTCCTCCTGGGCGGGGTCCTACCCCGGGGAGCTGTTTTTT. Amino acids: CASSSSWAGSYPGELFF. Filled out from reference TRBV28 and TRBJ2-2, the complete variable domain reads DVKVTQSSRYLVKRTGEKVFLECVQDMDHENMFWYRQDPGLGLRLIYFSYDVKMKEKGDIPEGYSVSREKKERFSLILESASTNQTSMYLCASSSSWAGSYPGELFFGEGSRLTVL.